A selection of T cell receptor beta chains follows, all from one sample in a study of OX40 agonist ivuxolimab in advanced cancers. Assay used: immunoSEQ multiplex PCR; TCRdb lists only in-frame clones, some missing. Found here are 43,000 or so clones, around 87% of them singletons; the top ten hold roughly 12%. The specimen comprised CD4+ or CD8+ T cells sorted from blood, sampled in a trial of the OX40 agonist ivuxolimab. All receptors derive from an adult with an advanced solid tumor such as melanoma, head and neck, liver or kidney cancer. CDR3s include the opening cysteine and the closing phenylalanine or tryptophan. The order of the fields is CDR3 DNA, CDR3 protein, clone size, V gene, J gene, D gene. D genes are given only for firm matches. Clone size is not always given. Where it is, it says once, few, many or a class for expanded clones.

DNA: TGCGCCAGCAGCCAAGTTGAATATGAGGGGTATGGCTACACCTTC; CDR3: CASSQVEYEGYGYTF; size: .; V: TRBV4-1; J: TRBJ1-2; D: .
DNA: TGCAGTGCACTCCTGCGGGGAGAGCAGTACTTC; CDR3: CSALLRGEQYF; size: .; V: TRBV20-1; J: TRBJ2-7; D: .
DNA: TGTGCCAGCAGCTTAGTTTCTACTAGCGGGGCCGGGCAGTTCTTC; CDR3: CASSLVSTSGAGQFF; size: .; V: TRBV11-1; J: TRBJ2-1; D: TRBD2
DNA: TGTGCCACTTGGACAGGGGCGTACCAAGAGACCCAGTACTTC; CDR3: CATWTGAYQETQYF; size: few; V: TRBV27; J: TRBJ2-5; D: TRBD1
DNA: TGTGCCAGCAGCGTAGATTGGACAGGGGTCGACGAGCAGTACTTC; CDR3: CASSVDWTGVDEQYF; size: .; V: TRBV9; J: TRBJ2-7; D: TRBD1
DNA: TGTGCCAGCAGCACCCGGCGGCCCTACGAGCAGTACTTC; CDR3: CASSTRRPYEQYF; size: .; V: TRBV13; J: TRBJ2-7; D: .
DNA: TGTGCCACCAGCAGCAGGGTGGGCAACTATGGCTACACCTTC; CDR3: CATSSRVGNYGYTF; size: medium-sized; V: TRBV15; J: TRBJ1-2; D: .
DNA: TGTGCCAGCAGTTCCCACTCGATGGTTACGCAGTATTTT; CDR3: CASSSHSMVTQYF; size: once; V: TRBV6-5; J: TRBJ2-3; D: .
DNA: TGTGCCAGCAGACTAGGGGAGGGTTGGACTGAAGCTTTCTTT; CDR3: CASRLGEGWTEAFF; size: .; V: TRBV27; J: TRBJ1-1; D: .
DNA: TGTGCCAGCAGCTTAGGGGGGACCTTCAACACAGATACGCAGTATTTT; CDR3: CASSLGGTFNTDTQYF; size: .; V: TRBV5-4; J: TRBJ2-3; D: .
DNA: TGTGCCAGCAGCGCCGGACTAGACAATGAGCAGTTCTTC; CDR3: CASSAGLDNEQFF; size: .; V: TRBV7-2; J: TRBJ2-1; D: TRBD2
DNA: TGTGCCAGCAGCGTAGACAACAGGGATGAAGCTTTCTTT; CDR3: CASSVDNRDEAFF; size: .; V: TRBV9; J: TRBJ1-1; D: .
DNA: TGTGCCAGCAGCTTGAACAATGAGCAGTTCTTC; CDR3: CASSLNNEQFF; size: once; V: TRBV5-6; J: TRBJ2-1; D: .
DNA: TGTGCCAGCAGCCAAGGGAACGACTATGGCTACACCTTC; CDR3: CASSQGNDYGYTF; size: .; V: TRBV14; J: TRBJ1-2; D: .
DNA: TGTGCCAGCAGTTTATCGAGCCGGGGAACTGAAGCTTTCTTT; CDR3: CASSLSSRGTEAFF; size: .; V: TRBV27; J: TRBJ1-1; D: .
DNA: TGTGCCAGCAGCAGTAACAATGAGCAGTTCTTC; CDR3: CASSSNNEQFF; size: .; V: TRBV5-4; J: TRBJ2-1; D: .
DNA: TGTGCCAGCAGCCCAACTGGGACTAGCGGCTACGAGCAGTACTTC; CDR3: CASSPTGTSGYEQYF; size: .; V: TRBV7-6; J: TRBJ2-7; D: TRBD2
DNA: TGTGCCAGCAGCTGGCAACAGGAGACAAGCCGCTCTGGGGCCAACGTCCTGACTTTC; CDR3: CASSWQQETSRSGANVLTF; size: .; V: TRBV7-8; J: TRBJ2-6; D: .
DNA: TGTGCCAGCAGTTTAGCGGGGGAGAGCTCCTACAATGAGCAGTTCTTC; CDR3: CASSLAGESSYNEQFF; size: .; V: TRBV27; J: TRBJ2-1; D: TRBD2
DNA: TGTGCCAGCAGCTTAGACAGGTATAAGCGGGAGGGCTCCTACAATGAGCAGTTCTTC; CDR3: CASSLDRYKREGSYNEQFF; size: .; V: TRBV7-9; J: TRBJ2-1; D: TRBD2
DNA: TGTGCCAGCAGCCGGGGGGTAGCAGCCAACAATGAGCAGTTCTTC; CDR3: CASSRGVAANNEQFF; size: .; V: TRBV5-4; J: TRBJ2-1; D: TRBD2
DNA: TGCGCCAGCAGCCAAGATCGTTCCCTTCTTACCTATACGCAGTATTTT; CDR3: CASSQDRSLLTYTQYF; size: .; V: TRBV4-3; J: TRBJ2-3; D: .
DNA: TGTGCCAGCAGTGAAATGGACATTTGGAGCTCCTACAATGAGCAGTTCTTC; CDR3: CASSEMDIWSSYNEQFF; size: .; V: TRBV6-1; J: TRBJ2-1; D: .
DNA: TGTGCCAGCAGTTTAAGAGCGGGAGGGGGCGAGCAGTACTTC; CDR3: CASSLRAGGGEQYF; size: .; V: TRBV27; J: TRBJ2-7; D: TRBD2
DNA: TGCGCCAGCAGCCCCGGACTAGCGGCGAGGACAGATACGCAGTATTTT; CDR3: CASSPGLAARTDTQYF; size: .; V: TRBV5-1; J: TRBJ2-3; D: TRBD2
DNA: TGTGCCAGCAGCGCGGGCTACAATGAGCAGTTCTTC; CDR3: CASSAGYNEQFF; size: once; V: TRBV9; J: TRBJ2-1; D: .
DNA: TGCGCCAGCAGCAGGAGCGGGGGGAGCTCCTACAATGAGCAGTTCTTC; CDR3: CASSRSGGSSYNEQFF; size: .; V: TRBV5-1; J: TRBJ2-1; D: TRBD2
DNA: TGCGCCAGCAGCCGATTACTGGGACTAGCGGGGACGCAGTATTTT; CDR3: CASSRLLGLAGTQYF; size: .; V: TRBV4-1; J: TRBJ2-3; D: TRBD2
DNA: TGCGCCAGCAGCCAAGGGAGGGCTAGCGGGGCGGGTGAGCAGTACTTC; CDR3: CASSQGRASGAGEQYF; size: .; V: TRBV4-3; J: TRBJ2-7; D: TRBD2
DNA: TGTGCCAGCAGTTACCTAACAGGGGATAATTCACCCCTCCACTTT; CDR3: CASSYLTGDNSPLHF; size: .; V: TRBV6-5; J: TRBJ1-6; D: TRBD1
DNA: TGTGCCAGCAGCTCGGGACAGATGAACACTGAAGCTTTCTTT; CDR3: CASSSGQMNTEAFF; size: .; V: TRBV5-4; J: TRBJ1-1; D: TRBD1
DNA: TGTGCCCTGGAGTCGAGCGACACCATATATTTT; CDR3: CALESSDTIYF; size: .; V: TRBV30; J: TRBJ1-3; D: .